The present entry profiles one T cell receptor (beta chain) with its context. Its specificity is not known. Libraries for TCRalpha and TCRbeta carried sample barcodes and unique molecular identifiers via 5'RACE. From the 5' RACE reads, TCRdb called clonotypes with MiXCR, one entry per CDR3 protein. Of some 250,000 distinct CDR3 sequences listed, about a sixth are singletons. The germline V gene encodes CDR1 DFQATT and CDR2 SNEGSKA (reference sequence). This CDR3 has 12 amino acids. The V gene lost 6 bases and the J gene lost 3 bases, with 11 bases spanning the gap. The data originate from a study of T-cell memory formation after mild COVID-19. Study-level results: A balance of CD4 and CD8 characterized clones contracting day 15 to 85, whereas later expanders leaned CD4+. Several responding clones turned up in pre-infection memory, indicating that cross-reactive memory may have taken part.

The J gene is TRBJ2-5, the V gene TRBV20-1; D uncertain. This TCR was sampled from a young man who had mild COVID-19 (a few samples of this study predate the infection). Cell type and time point are not known. The sequencing sample was made of PBMCs or a T cell subset sorted from them (not recorded which). CDR3 in amino acids: CSAPDREETQYF. As DNA, the CDR3 is TGCAGTGCGCCAGACCGGGAAGAGACCCAGTACTTC.